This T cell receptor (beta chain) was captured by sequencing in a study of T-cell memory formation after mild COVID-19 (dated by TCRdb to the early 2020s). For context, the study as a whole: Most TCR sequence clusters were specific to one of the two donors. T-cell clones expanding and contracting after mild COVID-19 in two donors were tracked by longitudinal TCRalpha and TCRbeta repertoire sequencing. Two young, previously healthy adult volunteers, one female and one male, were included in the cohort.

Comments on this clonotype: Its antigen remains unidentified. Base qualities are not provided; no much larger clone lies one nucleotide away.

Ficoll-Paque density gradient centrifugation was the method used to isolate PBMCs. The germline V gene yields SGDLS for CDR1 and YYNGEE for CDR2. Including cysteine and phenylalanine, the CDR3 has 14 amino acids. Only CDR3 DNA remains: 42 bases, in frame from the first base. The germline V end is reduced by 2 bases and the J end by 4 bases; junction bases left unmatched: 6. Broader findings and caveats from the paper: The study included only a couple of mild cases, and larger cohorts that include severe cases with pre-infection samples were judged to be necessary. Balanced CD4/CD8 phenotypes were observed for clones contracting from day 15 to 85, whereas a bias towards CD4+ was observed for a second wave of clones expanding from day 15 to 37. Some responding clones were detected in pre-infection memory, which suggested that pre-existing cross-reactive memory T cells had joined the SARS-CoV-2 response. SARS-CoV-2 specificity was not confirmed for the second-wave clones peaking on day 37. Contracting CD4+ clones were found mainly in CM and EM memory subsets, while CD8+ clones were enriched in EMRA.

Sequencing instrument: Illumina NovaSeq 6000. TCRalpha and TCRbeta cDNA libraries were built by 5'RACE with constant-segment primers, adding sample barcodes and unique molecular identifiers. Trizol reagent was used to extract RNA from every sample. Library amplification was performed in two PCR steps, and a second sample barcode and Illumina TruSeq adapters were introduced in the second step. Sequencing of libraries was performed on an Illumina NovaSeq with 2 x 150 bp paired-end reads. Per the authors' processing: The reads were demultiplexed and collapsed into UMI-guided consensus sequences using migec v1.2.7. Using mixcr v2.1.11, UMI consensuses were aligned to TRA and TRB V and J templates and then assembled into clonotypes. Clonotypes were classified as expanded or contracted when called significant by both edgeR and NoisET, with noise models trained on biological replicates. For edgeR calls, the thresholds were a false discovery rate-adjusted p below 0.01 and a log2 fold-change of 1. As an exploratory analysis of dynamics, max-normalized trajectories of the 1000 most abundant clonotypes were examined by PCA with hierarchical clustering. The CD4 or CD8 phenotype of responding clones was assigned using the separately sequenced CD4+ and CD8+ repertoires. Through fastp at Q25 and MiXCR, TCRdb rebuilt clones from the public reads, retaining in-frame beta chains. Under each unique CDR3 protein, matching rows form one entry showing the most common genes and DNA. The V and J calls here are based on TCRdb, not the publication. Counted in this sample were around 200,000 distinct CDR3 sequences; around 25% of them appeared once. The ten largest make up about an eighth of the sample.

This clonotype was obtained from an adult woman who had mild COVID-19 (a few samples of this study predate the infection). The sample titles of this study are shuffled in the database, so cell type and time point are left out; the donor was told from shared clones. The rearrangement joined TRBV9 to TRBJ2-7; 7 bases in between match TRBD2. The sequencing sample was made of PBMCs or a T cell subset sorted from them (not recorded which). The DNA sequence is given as TGTGCCAGCAGCGTCGGCGGGGGAGCTTACGAGCAGTACTTC. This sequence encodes CASSVGGGAYEQYF.